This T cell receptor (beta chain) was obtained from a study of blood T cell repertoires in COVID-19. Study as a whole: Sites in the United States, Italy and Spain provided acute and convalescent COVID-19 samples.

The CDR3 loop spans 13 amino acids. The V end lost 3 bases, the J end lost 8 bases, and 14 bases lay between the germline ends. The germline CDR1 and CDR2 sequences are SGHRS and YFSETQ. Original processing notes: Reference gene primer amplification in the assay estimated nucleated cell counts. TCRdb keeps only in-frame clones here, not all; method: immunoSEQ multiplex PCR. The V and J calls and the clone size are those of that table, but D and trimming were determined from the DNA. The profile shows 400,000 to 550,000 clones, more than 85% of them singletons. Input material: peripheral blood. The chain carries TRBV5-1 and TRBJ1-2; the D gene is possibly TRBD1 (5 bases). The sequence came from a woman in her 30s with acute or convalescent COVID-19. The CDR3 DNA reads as TGCGCCAGCAGCTCAGGGATGGAGATAGGCTACACCTTC. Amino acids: CASSSGMEIGYTF.